The source of this TCR beta chain is a study of blood T cell repertoires in COVID-19. Study in general: Whether acute or convalescent, the COVID-19 samples came from the United States, Italy and Spain.

Original methodology: Amplification of reference gene primers provided the estimated nucleated cell counts. The assay was immunoSEQ multiplex PCR, and TCRdb's table has in-frame clones only and misses some. D and trimming come from the DNA, and the V and J calls and clone size come from that table. Of some 240,000 clones in the sample, around 80% are singletons; the top ten hold 4.1%. The specimen was PBMCs or T cells enriched from blood (not recorded which). The sequence came from a man aged 25 to 45 with acute COVID-19.

Here the CDR3 DNA reads TGTGCCAGCAGCAGGACAGGGGCGGCAACTAATGAAAAACTGTTTTTT. Its translation is CASSRTGAATNEKLFF. The V and J genes are TRBV28 and TRBJ1-4, with TRBD1 matching over 9 bases. Germline V gives CDR1 MDHEN, CDR2 SYDVKM. The CDR3 covers 16 residues. Trimming at V came to 6 bases and at J to 0 bases, leaving 5 bases not matched to a gene.